The TCR beta chain under discussion was sequenced for a study of OX40 agonist ivuxolimab in advanced cancers. Study context: Partial responses were achieved by three patients, one with hepatocellular carcinoma and two with cutaneous melanoma. General observations from the study: Clonal expansion by week 6 occurred in CD4+ and CD8+ blood T cells (at 0.1 to 3.0 mg/kg).

As regards this clone: Its specificity is not known.

Unmatched junction bases numbered 8, after V lost 8 bases and J lost 4 bases. Germline V CDR1 and CDR2: MNHEY, SMNVEV (reference sequence). The CDR3 has 14 residues. The assay was immunoSEQ multiplex PCR, and TCRdb's table has in-frame clones only and misses some. This table has approximately 58,000 clones, around 84% appearing once. This TCR was sampled from an adult with an advanced solid tumor such as melanoma, head and neck, liver or kidney cancer. Material: CD4+ or CD8+ T cells sorted from blood, obtained in a trial of the OX40 agonist ivuxolimab. V is TRBV27 and J is TRBJ2-7; the match to TRBD2 covers 10 bases. In nucleotides, the CDR3 is TGTGCCAGCCGGAAAGCGGGAGGGCGGTACGAGCAGTACTTC. Translated: CASRKAGGRYEQYF.